The source of this T cell receptor (beta chain) is a study of blood T cell repertoires in COVID-19. Study overall: Whether acute or convalescent, the COVID-19 samples came from the United States, Italy and Spain.

V lost 7 bases to trimming and J lost 3 bases, with 12 bases between them. Germline loops: CDR1 SNHLY, CDR2 FYNNEI. CDR3 size: 13 residues. Assay: immunoSEQ multiplex PCR; the TCRdb copy retains only in-frame clones and omits some. The sample includes over 200,000 clones, about 90% of them seen just once. The sequence was collected from a woman in her fifties or sixties in a cohort exposed to, infected with or recovered from COVID-19 (not recorded which). Sequencing input: PBMCs or T cells enriched from blood (not recorded which). The gene calls are TRBV2 and TRBJ1-1; D gene unclear. For the CDR3, the DNA is TGTGCCAGCACTCAGGATGTCGACACTGAAGCTTTCTTT. Amino acids: CASTQDVDTEAFF.